This T cell receptor (beta chain) was captured in a study of identical twins. A universal primer binding site was introduced by template switching. The final cDNA contained unique molecular identifiers. Each CDR3 protein is one row after TCRdb ran MiXCR on the 5' RACE reads. The data hold roughly 290,000 distinct CDR3 sequences, with under 9.5% observed a single time. Of note for this clonotype: What it recognizes is unknown.

CDR1 and CDR2 from the germline V gene are KGHDR and SFDVKD. The CDR3 covers 16 residues. Trimming removed 3 bases from V and 0 bases from J, with 11 bases in between. Points from the study as a whole: Cross-sectional statistical analysis was relied on for the conclusions, without the same donors being followed. There were fewer insertions in abundant cord blood beta clonotypes, but memory repertoires showed no such pattern.

The same sample was also used in a study of yellow fever vaccine responses in identical twins. That study adds: Convergence reportedly seemed to mark part of the twins' vaccine T cell response, with personalization marking the rest.

This sequence joins TRBV24-1 and TRBJ2-1, with D possibly TRBD1 on 5 matching bases. The TCR originated in a woman aged 18-29 years in good health. Input material: memory (CD45RO+) T cells sorted from blood. CDR3 sequence reads: CATSDGALGSYNEQFF. The CDR3 nucleotides are TGTGCCACCAGTGATGGGGCGTTAGGCTCCTACAATGAGCAGTTCTTC.